This TCR beta chain was found in a study of beta chain features in type 1 diabetes. Study-wide background: Patients shared similar age, gender and cell yields with healthy donors. Study-wide results and limits: Type 1 diabetes patients had TCRB CDR3s that were shorter (moderately but significantly so) in all four CD4+ subsets. It was not settled here whether HLA type affects TCRB rearrangement. cDNA-based sequencing might over-represent cells highly expressing TCR.

The trim removed 4 bases at V and 5 bases at J, leaving 15 bases unmatched. The CDR3 loop spans 17 amino acids. In germline, CDR1 is SGHNT, CDR2 YYREEE (reference sequence). Points on this clone: Its specificity is not known.

Investigators reverse transcribed all isolated RNA, so they sequenced expressed TCRB transcripts. Data came from immunoSEQ multiplex PCR; TCRdb stores just in-frame clones and leaves some out. This sample has hundreds of thousands of clones, with about 16% found just once. This TCR was sampled from a man aged 18 to 35 in good health. Sequenced: naive CD4+ T cells from blood. V gene TRBV5-4 combines with J gene TRBJ1-2; TRBD1 matches 9 bases. The CDR3 nucleotides read TGTGCCAGCAGCCCCGCTTATGGCCGACAGGGGGGTTATGGCTACACCTTC. Encoded protein: CASSPAYGRQGGYGYTF.